The rows below give T cell receptor beta chains drawn from one sample of a study of T cells and Merkel cell carcinoma outcomes. Measured with immunoSEQ multiplex PCR; TCRdb has only the in-frame clones, and not every one. The sample records about 3,000 clones, around 95% being singletons. What was sequenced was tumor tissue from Merkel cell carcinoma. Receptors were obtained from a human donor with Merkel cell carcinoma. CDR3s include the opening cysteine and the closing phenylalanine or tryptophan. D genes are given only for firm matches. The size of a clone is reported for some rows only, either as once, few or many, or as a class for expanded clones.

V gene	J gene	clone size	D gene	CDR3 protein	CDR3 DNA
TRBV27	TRBJ2-7	-	TRBD1	CASTSFGQGSYEQYF	TGTGCCAGCACCTCGTTTGGACAGGGCTCCTACGAGCAGTACTTC
TRBV20-1	TRBJ2-5	-	-	CSARFETQYF	TGCAGTGCTAGATTCGAGACCCAGTACTTC
TRBV27	TRBJ2-1	once	-	CASRSRGSNYEQFF	TGTGCCAGCAGATCGAGGGGCTCCAATTATGAGCAGTTCTTC
TRBV5-1	TRBJ1-3	-	-	CASSLLSGAGNTIYF	TGCGCCAGCAGCTTGTTGAGTGGTGCGGGAAACACCATATATTTT
TRBV19	TRBJ2-3	-	TRBD2	CASNYGLADTDTQYF	TGTGCCAGTAACTATGGACTAGCGGATACAGATACGCAGTATTTT
TRBV5-4	TRBJ2-3	-	TRBD2	CASSPGTSGGLDTQYF	TGTGCCAGCAGCCCCGGGACTAGCGGGGGCCTAGATACGCAGTATTTT
TRBV28	TRBJ2-3	-	-	CASSYYRTDTQYF	TGTGCCAGCAGTTACTATCGCACAGATACGCAGTATTTT
TRBV27	TRBJ2-7	once	-	CTSSFKRGHSYEQYF	TGTACCAGCAGTTTTAAGCGGGGACACTCCTACGAGCAGTACTTC
TRBV5-1	TRBJ2-7	-	TRBD1	CASSLDRGHPNF	TGCGCCAGCAGCTTGGACAGGGGGCATCCAAACTTC
TRBV18	TRBJ1-3	-	-	CASSPRGRAGNTIYF	TGTGCCAGCTCACCACGGGGCCGTGCTGGAAACACCATATATTTT
TRBV7-6	TRBJ2-5	-	-	CASSLGQSATETQYF	TGTGCCAGCAGCTTAGGCCAAAGCGCGACGGAGACCCAGTACTTC
TRBV19	TRBJ2-3	-	-	CASSVGAGDTQYF	TGTGCCAGTAGTGTCGGGGCCGGAGATACGCAGTATTTT
TRBV18	TRBJ1-2	once	TRBD1	CASSKGQGQYGYTF	TGTGCCAGCTCAAAGGGACAGGGCCAATATGGCTACACCTTC
TRBV2	TRBJ1-2	once	-	CASSVQEELDYTF	TGTGCCAGCAGTGTACAGGAGGAATTGGACTACACCTTC
TRBV28	TRBJ2-7	-	-	CASSLLQSSYEQYF	TGTGCCAGCAGTTTATTACAGAGCTCCTACGAGCAGTACTTC
TRBV5-1	TRBJ1-4	-	-	CASSLGQPSATNEKLFF	TGCGCCAGCAGCTTGGGACAGCCGTCTGCAACTAATGAAAAACTGTTTTTT
TRBV5-1	TRBJ2-7	-	-	CASSEGPGEQYF	TGCGCCAGCAGCGAGGGGCCGGGGGAGCAGTACTTC
TRBV19	TRBJ1-2	-	TRBD1	CASRETGGSGYTF	TGTGCCAGTAGGGAGACAGGGGGCTCTGGCTACACCTTC
TRBV29-1	TRBJ2-1	-	-	CSVATASNEQFF	TGCAGCGTTGCCACAGCCTCCAATGAGCAGTTCTTC
TRBV6-1	TRBJ1-6	-	-	CASSESSYNSPLHF	TGTGCCAGCAGTGAAAGCTCCTATAATTCACCCCTCCACTTT
TRBV25-1	TRBJ2-3	-	TRBD2	CASSESSSGRTQYF	TGTGCCAGCAGTGAATCGTCTAGCGGGCGTACGCAGTATTTT
TRBV9	TRBJ2-7	-	-	CASSPTGKGEQYF	TGTGCCAGCAGCCCAACAGGGAAGGGCGAGCAGTACTTC